Here is one T cell receptor (beta chain) with its context. Its antigen is as yet unknown. This sample stems from a study of CD8 T cells in ankylosing spondylitis. Notes on the study in general: Made up of about eight highly homologous variants, a TCR beta motif appeared characteristic of ankylosing spondylitis blood.

This CDR3 has 13 amino acids. Germline values: CDR1 KGHSH, CDR2 LQKENI. Trimming removed 6 bases from V and 3 bases from J; junction bases left unmatched: 3. By quantitative 5'-RACE with molecular barcodes, the TCR beta libraries were made. TCRdb ran MiXCR on the 5' RACE reads and lists one entry per CDR3 protein. The table lists hundreds of thousands of distinct CDR3 sequences, roughly 15% of them singletons, with 0.95% to 1.1% in the top ten. The receptor's source is a male donor with ankylosing spondylitis. Source material: blood, either unsorted or a sorted T cell fraction (not recorded which). The gene calls are TRBV18 and TRBJ1-1; the match to TRBD1 covers 8 bases. The DNA for the CDR3 is TGTGCCAGCTCCGGACAGGGTTACACTGAAGCTTTCTTT. This sequence encodes CASSGQGYTEAFF.